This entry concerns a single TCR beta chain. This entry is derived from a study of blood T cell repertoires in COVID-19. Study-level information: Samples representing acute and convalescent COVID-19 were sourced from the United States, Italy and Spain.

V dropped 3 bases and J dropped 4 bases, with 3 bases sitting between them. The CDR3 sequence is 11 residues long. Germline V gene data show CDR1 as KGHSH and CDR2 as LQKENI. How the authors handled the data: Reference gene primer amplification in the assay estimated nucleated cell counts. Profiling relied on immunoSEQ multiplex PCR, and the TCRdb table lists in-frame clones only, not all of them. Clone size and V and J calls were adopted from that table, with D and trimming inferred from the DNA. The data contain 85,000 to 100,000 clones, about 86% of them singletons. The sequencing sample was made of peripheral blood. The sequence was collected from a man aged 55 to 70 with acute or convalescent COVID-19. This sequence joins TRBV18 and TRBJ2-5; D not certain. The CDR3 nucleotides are TGTGCCAGCTCACCCGGAGAGACCCAGTACTTC. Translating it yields CASSPGETQYF.